This T cell receptor (beta chain) was profiled in a study of OX40 agonist ivuxolimab in advanced cancers. Assay used: immunoSEQ multiplex PCR; TCRdb lists only in-frame clones, some missing. This sample carries roughly 35,000 clones, about 76% of them seen once, and the ten largest clones take about 1.3%. V was pared by 3 bases and J by 5 bases, with 16 bases between. The germline V gene encodes CDR1 KGHSH and CDR2 LQKENI. This CDR3 has 15 amino acids. Study-level findings and limits: Both blood CD4+ and CD8+ T cells showed clonal growth by week 6 at 0.1 to 3.0 mg/kg.

Comment on this clone: Its specificity is not known.

Source: CD4+ or CD8+ T cells sorted from blood, taken in a trial of the OX40 agonist ivuxolimab. This sequence was found in an adult with an advanced solid tumor such as melanoma, head and neck, liver or kidney cancer. This chain connects TRBV18 to TRBJ2-5, with D maybe TRBD2 (7 bases). The CDR3 spells CASSPNRGAGETQYF. In nucleotides, the CDR3 is TGTGCCAGCTCACCCAATCGGGGGGCAGGGGAGACCCAGTACTTC.